The 2 T cell receptor beta chains presented below share a single source sample, sequenced in a study of CD8 T cells in ankylosing spondylitis. Study-wide points: Within ankylosing spondylitis blood, a TCR beta motif made up of eight or nine highly homologous variants appeared to be characteristic.

TCRdb recomputed calls from the 5' RACE reads with MiXCR, one row per CDR3 protein. The profile shows more than 500,000 distinct CDR3 sequences, approximately 5% of them singletons. For these receptors, no antigen is known. The sequenced sample was blood, either unsorted or a sorted T cell fraction (not recorded which). These receptor sequences come from a male donor with ankylosing spondylitis.

This clonotype was counted once. This chain connects TRBV2 to TRBJ2-1; 10 bases map to TRBD2. The trim removed 4 bases at V and 9 bases at J, leaving 9 bases unmatched. The germline gives CDR1 SNHLY, CDR2 FYNNEI. There are 15 residues in the CDR3. CDR3 in amino acids: CASSVRTGTSVEQFF. The CDR3 DNA reads TGTGCCAGCAGTGTAAGGACTGGGACTAGCGTTGAGCAGTTCTTC. Drawing the rest from reference TRBV2 and TRBJ2-1, the complete variable domain is EPEVTQTPSHQVTQMGQEVILRCVPISNHLYFYWYRQILGQKVEFLVSFYNNEISEKSEIFDDQFSVERPDGSNFTLKIRSTKLEDSAMYFCASSVRTGTSVEQFFGPGTRLTVL.

This clonotype was observed many times. The genes are TRBV4-3 and TRBJ1-2, with 9 bases aligning to TRBD1. The CDR3 is 16 residues long. Germline V gene sequence: CDR1 LGHNA, CDR2 YSLEER. Trimming removed 0 bases from V and 3 bases from J; junction bases left unmatched: 5. CDR3 DNA: TGCGCCAGCAGCCAAGATGGGACAGGGTGGTACTATGGCTACACCTTC. Amino acid sequence: CASSQDGTGWYYGYTF.